The next 14 T cell receptor beta chains were all read from a single sample in a study of blood T cell repertoires in COVID-19. TCRdb's copy holds only in-frame clones and misses some; the assay was immunoSEQ multiplex PCR. The table shows roughly 110,000 clones, with about 90% occurring only once. Sequenced input: peripheral blood. The source is a woman in her twenties or thirties with acute or convalescent COVID-19.

J is TRBJ1-5 and V is TRBV19; tentative D call: TRBD1 (5 bases). CDR3 length: 19 amino acids. Germline V gene lookup returns CDR1 LNHDA and CDR2 SQIVND (reference sequence). The ends were cut back, 7 bases at V and 2 bases at J, with 27 bases in the middle. The CDR3 DNA follows: TGTGCCAGTATAGGCTCCGTAGAAACAGGCGGGGGGGGCAATCAGCCCCAGCATTTT. This translates into CASIGSVETGGGGNQPQHF.

This rearrangement joins TRBV9 to TRBJ2-1, with 14 bases matching TRBD2. The germline V gene has CDR1 SGDLS and CDR2 YYNGEE. This CDR3 has 20 amino acids. V shed 4 bases and J 2 bases; nucleotides not matched to a gene: 14. CDR3 protein: CASSHISLGLAGATYNEQFF. As DNA, the CDR3 is TGTGCCAGCAGCCATATCTCATTGGGACTAGCGGGAGCTACCTACAATGAGCAGTTCTTC.

This clone was seen a single time. CDR3 loop: CSVEAGKSDRDYGYTF. CDR3 nucleotides: TGCAGCGTTGAAGCCGGAAAGTCGGACAGGGACTATGGCTACACCTTC. The rearrangement links TRBV29-1 to TRBJ1-2, with TRBD1 matching 8 bases. The ends lost 1 base at V and 3 bases at J; junction bases unmatched: 10. The CDR3 loop spans 16 amino acids. Germline V CDR1 and CDR2: SQVTM, ANQGSEA.

This clone was picked up a small number of times. Because the CDR3's place on the DNA is in doubt, the DNA is left out and the CDR3 is given as listed by TCRdb. The rearrangement links TRBV28 to TRBJ1-3. With termini counted, the CDR3 has 16 amino acids. Germline lookup yields CDR1 MDHEN and CDR2 SYDVKM. The CDR3 protein is CASSFLAANSGNTIYF.

The chain carries TRBV7-2 and TRBJ1-2; 8 bases match TRBD1. CDR1 is SGHTA and CDR2 is FQGNSA in the germline V gene. CDR3 size: 17 residues. V was clipped by 4 bases and J by 5 bases; unmatched bases: 15. The CDR3 region has the DNA TGTGCCAGCAGCTCCTCCAGGGGGCGCGAAGATAGGTATGGCTACACCTTC. The encoded protein is CASSSSRGREDRYGYTF. The whole variable domain, filled in from reference TRBV7-2 and TRBJ1-2, reads GAGVSQSPSNKVTEKGKDVELRCDPISGHTALYWYRQSLGQGLEFLIYFQGNSAPDKSGLPSDRFSAERTGGSVSTLTIQRTQQEDSAVYLCASSSSRGREDRYGYTFGSGTRLTVV.

The V gene is TRBV5-1, the J gene TRBJ2-7; no reliable D call. CDR3 size: 14 residues. Germline CDR1 is SGHRS and CDR2 is YFSETQ. Trimming cost V 0 bases and J 3 bases, with 10 bases left between them. CDR3 sequence: CASSLDSVNYEQYF. CDR3 nucleotide sequence: TGCGCCAGCAGCTTGGATAGTGTCAACTACGAGCAGTACTTC.

In this sample, this clone turned up once. CDR3 residues: CASTNTGTEAFF. DNA of the CDR3: TGTGCCAGCACCAACACGGGAACTGAAGCTTTCTTT. The chain couples TRBV27 to TRBJ1-1; D uncertain. V lost 7 bases and J lost 5, with 11 bases in between. The CDR3 has 12 amino acids. CDR1 and CDR2 (germline): MNHEY, SMNVEV (reference sequence).

This clone occurred once. The chain uses TRBV11-2 and TRBJ1-2, with 8 positions matching TRBD1. There are 18 residues in the CDR3. With 3 bases clipped from V and 8 bases from J, the junction kept 20 bases outside the gene matches. Germline loops: CDR1 SGHAT, CDR2 FQNNGV. CDR3 sequence (DNA): TGTGCCAGCAGCTTTGCCGACAGGGGAGACTCGGCTTATAGGGGCTACACCTTC. This encodes CASSFADRGDSAYRGYTF.

V is TRBV5-1 and J is TRBJ1-2, with unresolved D. CDR3 length: 15 residues. V was cut by 0 bases and J by 3 bases, with 12 bases left in between. From germline, CDR1 is SGHRS and CDR2 YFSETQ. This chain's CDR3 is CASSLGRSPDYGYTF. The CDR3 nucleotides read TGCGCCAGCAGCTTGGGGCGGTCTCCGGACTATGGCTACACCTTC.

The J gene is TRBJ1-3, the V gene TRBV28; tentative D call: TRBD1 (5 bases). V gave up 4 bases and J gave up 2 bases, with 9 bases separating them. Per the germline V gene, CDR1 is MDHEN and CDR2 is SYDVKM. CDR3 length equals 14 residues. As DNA, the CDR3 is TGTGCCAGCAGTTCGCAGGGAACTGGAAACACCATATATTTT. Translation gives CASSSQGTGNTIYF. The full variable domain, its missing parts supplied by reference TRBV28 and TRBJ1-3, is DVKVTQSSRYLVKRTGEKVFLECVQDMDHENMFWYRQDPGLGLRLIYFSYDVKMKEKGDIPEGYSVSREKKERFSLILESASTNQTSMYLCASSSQGTGNTIYFGEGSWLTVV.

J is TRBJ1-1 and V is TRBV27; no definite D call. The CDR3 covers 15 residues. Germline values: CDR1 MNHEY, CDR2 SMNVEV (reference sequence). Trimming removed 2 bases from V and 0 bases from J, with 10 bases in between. The CDR3 loop reads CASSLRTGMNTEAFF. In DNA form, the CDR3 reads TGTGCCAGCAGTTTACGGACGGGGATGAACACTGAAGCTTTCTTT.

The chain joins TRBV5-4 to TRBJ1-6; 11 bases line up with TRBD1. CDR3 length: 16 amino acids. Germline V CDR1 and CDR2: SGHNT, YYREEE (reference sequence). The junction had 9 bases not matched to a gene; V was cut back by 5 bases and J by 8 bases. The CDR3 bases are TGTGCCAGCAGTTTTGGTGGGGACAGGGGGGATTCACCCCTCCACTTT. Its translation: CASSFGGDRGDSPLHF.

The chain employs TRBV3-1 (or the pseudogene TRBV3-2) and TRBJ1-6; 8 nucleotides align to TRBD1. Germline lookup yields CDR1 LGHDT and CDR2 YNNKEL (reference sequence). The J segment lost 7 bases and the V segment lost 5 bases, leaving 7 bases of the junction unmatched. This CDR3 has 15 amino acids. The CDR3 reads CASSSTTGDNSPLHF. As DNA, the CDR3 is TGTGCCAGCAGCTCCACGACAGGGGACAATTCACCCCTCCACTTT.

This clone was counted a few times. V and J are TRBV7-6 and TRBJ1-4, with D tentatively TRBD1 (5 bases). The CDR3 totals 15 residues. The V gene lost 1 base and the J gene lost 5 bases, with 11 bases spanning the gap. CDR1 and CDR2 (germline): SGHVS, FNYEAQ. The CDR3 is CASSLVGHGNEKLFF. Written as DNA, the CDR3 is TGTGCCAGCAGCTTAGTGGGGCACGGAAATGAAAAACTGTTTTTT.